The present T cell receptor beta chain was sequenced within a study of HIV-infected patients and healthy controls (dated by TCRdb to between 2013 and 2015). About the full investigation: CD4 counts were modestly but significantly increased in about 85% of the 16 patients after three months of therapy, but they remained below normal ranges. No consistent shift in CD8 counts was seen during early therapy, whereas a slight rise was seen in the CD4:CD8 ratio. Viral load fell below detection in most of the 16 patients by the second bleed and in all patients following a further year of therapy. Overall T-cell lymphocytopenia was not observed in the patients, and no significant difference from controls was found in total CDR3 counts per chain. The question the study tested was whether immune perturbation and reconstitution could be captured by deep TCR repertoire sequencing of small blood samples from HIV patients.

Using SuperScript III with primers targeting the alpha and beta constant regions, 500 to 550 ng of RNA was reverse transcribed. Alpha and beta chain libraries were generated separately via chain-specific third strand synthesis with multiplexing indices. The protocol used a single primer pair to amplify all rearrangements within a chain, which avoided primer bias, and attached molecular barcodes to each cDNA molecule. Purified cDNA was ligated with T4 RNA Ligase 1 onto a 5' RACE adapter bearing a random hexamer and the SP2 sequencing primer site. With slow temperature ramps used to favor optimal annealing, second strand synthesis was primed from the SP2 site with Phusion polymerase. Two random hexamer sequences, both added before amplification and joined together, made up the 12-nucleotide barcode of each molecule. A brief initial PCR introduced P5 and P7 adapter elements together with a second index, and a roughly 25-cycle amplification PCR using P5s and P7 primers was subsequently performed. Libraries received 25 to 35 PCR cycles in total, were quantified on a Qubit, sized on a Bioanalyzer, and diluted to approximately 4 nM. Sequencing of the normalized libraries was performed on an Illumina MiSeq with 2 x 250 paired-end kits. Reverse transcription reactions underwent purification over MinElute columns, with elution into roughly 10 ul Tris-Cl. A 1:1 ratio of AMPure XP beads was used to clean the adapter ligations after they had run for roughly 20 hours at 16 degrees C. The authors processed their data as follows. A modified Decombinator processed the demultiplexed FASTQ files and output V, J, insert and barcode information. Any sequence that shared a barcode yet differed from the dominant sequence was discarded as an error, and the number of original cDNA molecules was estimated by counting barcodes clustered at Levenshtein distance 3. The R packages ineq, vegan, igraph and RCytoscape were used for downstream analyses, with IMGT nomenclature and CDR3 definitions applied. To avoid skew from clonal expansion, each TCR was counted once, and V gene usage was computed over distinct sequences. Unique CDR3 amino acid sequences within a donor were connected in similarity networks whenever two sequences differed by a single Levenshtein edit. In the repertoires, a search was made for a compiled set of published HIV-specific CDR3s (roughly 97 alpha, 702 beta) and CMV-specific CDR3s (around 13 alpha, 253 beta). Random subsampling to size-matched repertoires demonstrated that the decreased diversity in patients did not result from their lower sequence numbers. TCRdb ran its own pipeline on the public reads, namely fastp trimming at Q25 and MiXCR clone calling, and kept in-frame beta chains. Entries that share a CDR3 protein sequence are merged under the most common genes and DNA. The V and J calls were determined by TCRdb, not by the authors. In this sample the table shows over 7,500 distinct CDR3 sequences, 5% to 6.5% of which occur a single time. The top ten constitute less than 25% of the sample.

The sample holds many counts of this clonotype. The antigen it recognizes is unknown. No much larger clone is present one base from it, and per-base qualities are unavailable. Whole blood was used without cell fractionation, so all unsorted peripheral T cells were reflected in the repertoire. A roughly 2.5 ml sample of peripheral blood was drawn into Tempus tubes for RNA extraction. The first sixteen eligible patients were processed from the enrolled HIV-infected adults, who had not yet received antiretroviral therapy and were about to begin treatment. Treatment interruptions were among the grounds for excluding patients from enrollment, as were febrile or AIDS-related illness, tumors, hepatitis B or C coinfection, immunomodulatory therapy and recent vaccination. Residual genomic DNA was removed with the TURBO-DNase kit and globin mRNA was depleted with GLOBINclear. Pretreatment blood was drawn from HIV-infected patients immediately prior to the initiation of antiretroviral therapy.

Overall study outcomes, separate from this receptor: Both the Jaccard index and the count of highly shared sequences showed that healthy controls shared more CDR3s between individuals than HIV+ patients did. Rare events from HIV-infected data received too much weight under size-matching, and comparisons were complicated by unequal numbers of distinct sequences between patients and controls. Size-matched repertoire data did not replicate the apparent post-therapy recovery of the Gini index in HIV-infected patients. Significantly higher mean Gini indices were seen in HIV-infected repertoires than in controls, possibly reflecting oligoclonality. Most CMV-associated CDR3s became more frequent during therapy, although their change was not significant, whereas HIV-associated CDR3s showed a significant decrease in frequency. HLA typing of donors was not performed in the study. Pairing of alpha and beta chains was not determined in the samples. Roughly threefold more distinct CDR3s and higher Shannon diversity were observed in healthy control repertoires than in untreated HIV+ repertoires. Only sixteen HIV-infected individuals were processed, which the authors considered a major limit on how widely the findings apply. The dynamics of distinct T-cell subpopulations could not be separated, and sequencing depth was restricted, because whole blood was used. Compared with controls, HIV-infected patients showed significantly different mean usage of eight alpha and eight beta V genes. The study cohorts differed slightly in age and sex profile, but those differences did not account for the observed differences in diversity. Alpha-chain CDR3s from MAIT cells appeared at high frequency in healthy controls but were severely depleted in HIV+ repertoires.

Sequenced material: blood, taken before antiretroviral therapy. The source is an adult with HIV infection.

The CDR3 region: CATSDGVRAFF. The bases read TGTGCCACCAGTGATGGGGTTAGAGCTTTCTTT. Recombination joined TRBV24-1 with TRBJ1-1, with no reliable assignment of the D segment. The CDR3 measures 11 amino acids from cysteine to phenylalanine. The DNA shown is the 33-base CDR3, in frame from base 1. The germline V gene specifies KGHDR as CDR1 and SFDVKD as CDR2. Trimming costs V 3 bases and J 10 bases, and their ends lie 8 bases apart.